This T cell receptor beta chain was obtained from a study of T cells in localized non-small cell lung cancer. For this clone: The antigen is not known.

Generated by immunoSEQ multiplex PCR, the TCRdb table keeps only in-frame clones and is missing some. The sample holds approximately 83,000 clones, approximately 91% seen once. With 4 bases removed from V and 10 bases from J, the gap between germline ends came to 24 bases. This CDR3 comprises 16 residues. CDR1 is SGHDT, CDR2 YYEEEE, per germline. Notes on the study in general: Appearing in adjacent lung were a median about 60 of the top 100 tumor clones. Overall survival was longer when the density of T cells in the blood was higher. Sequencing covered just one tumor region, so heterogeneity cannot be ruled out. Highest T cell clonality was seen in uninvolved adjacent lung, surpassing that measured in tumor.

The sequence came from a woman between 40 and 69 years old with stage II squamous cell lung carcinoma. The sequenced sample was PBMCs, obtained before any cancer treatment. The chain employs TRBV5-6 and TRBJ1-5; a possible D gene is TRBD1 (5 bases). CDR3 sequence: CASSTRGTGDLGPQHF. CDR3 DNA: TGTGCCAGCAGCACCCGCGGCACAGGCGATCTCGGACCCCAGCATTTT.